This record looks at one T cell receptor beta chain sequence and its context. Its antigen is undetermined. Per the study methods: ImmunoSEQ only sent back junction sequences with no quality scores, so filtering was done differently. Some clones are missing from TCRdb's copy, which holds only in-frame ones; the method was immunoSEQ multiplex PCR. Clone size and V and J calls were adopted from that table, with D and trimming inferred from the DNA. The sample records roughly 1,500,000 clones, approximately 98% being singletons. There were only Caucasian adults among the donors, and all lived in Nashville, Tennessee. Germline CDR1 reads SGHVS; CDR2 reads FNYEAQ. The V gene lost 5 bases and the J gene lost 7 bases, with 8 bases spanning the gap. CDR3 length equals 12 residues. The data stem from a study of shared clonotypes between healthy human individuals. Notes on the study in general: Some naive CD4 clonotypes, 4.5% to 5.5%, turned up in common across a handful of donors. Tissue TCR repertoires likely differ from these blood-only repertoires.

This clonotype was sampled from a young man in good health. The chain joins TRBV7-6 to TRBJ2-2; a possible D gene is TRBD1 (5 bases). The sequenced sample consisted of naive CD4+ T cells sorted from blood. The subset: CD45RA+ positively selected. CDR3 in amino acids: CASSTQDGELFF. The CDR3 DNA sequence: TGTGCCAGCAGCACACAGGACGGGGAGCTGTTTTTT.